This TCR beta chain was found in a study of blood T cell repertoires in COVID-19. Germline CDR1 is LNHDA and CDR2 is SQIVND (reference sequence). The CDR3 loop spans 15 amino acids. After removal of 1 base from V and 5 bases from J, the junction contained 7 bases not matched to a gene. Sequenced by immunoSEQ multiplex PCR; TCRdb stores in-frame clones only, minus some. The table includes tens of thousands of clones, about 85% detected once. J is TRBJ1-2 and V is TRBV19, with TRBD1 matching over 7 bases. Sequenced material: peripheral blood. This clonotype was obtained from a woman at least 80 years old with acute or convalescent COVID-19. This CDR3 is CASSIGDSIRYGYTF. Written as DNA, the CDR3 is TGTGCCAGTAGTATAGGGGACAGCATCCGTTATGGCTACACCTTC.